This T cell receptor beta chain was sequenced during a study of beta chain features in type 1 diabetes. Findings and caveats of the study: Shorter templates may be favored by PCR, equally so in patients and controls. Moderate but significant shortening of TCRB CDR3s was recorded in all four CD4+ subsets from Type 1 diabetes patients.

Sorting gave populations that all exceeded 98% purity. Reverse transcribing all isolated RNA meant expressed TCRB transcripts were sequenced. Generated by immunoSEQ multiplex PCR, the TCRdb table keeps only in-frame clones and is missing some. In the table there are some 170,000 clones, almost 65% of which are singletons. To note about this clone: Antigen unknown.

This TCR derives from a man aged 25-45 years with type 1 diabetes. Sequencing was done on a sample of naive CD4+ T cells from blood.

CDR3 loop: CASSFGNRRYEQYF. DNA of the CDR3: TGTGCCAGCAGTTTTGGCAACAGAAGATACGAGCAGTACTTC. The chain is built from TRBV27 and TRBJ2-7; no clear D. Germline assignment: CDR1 MNHEY and CDR2 SMNVEV (reference sequence). The V end lost 3 bases, the J end lost 4 bases, and 13 bases lay between the germline ends. This CDR3 has 14 amino acids.